A selection of T cell receptor beta chains follows, all from one sample in a study of memory CD4+ T cells and cytomegalovirus serostatus. Sequencing used immunoSEQ multiplex PCR; TCRdb keeps in-frame clones, though not all of them. The sample holds about 75,000 clones; around four fifths are singletons and the top ten take 2% to 3%. Input material: memory CD4+ T cells from blood. The origin of the receptors is an adult in good health and CMV-seropositive. Both conserved end residues are part of each CDR3. Fields, in order: clone size, V gene, D gene, J gene, CDR3 DNA, CDR3 protein. D genes are given only for firm matches. Clone size, where shown, is once, few, many, or a class for clones that have expanded.

few,TRBV5-1,NA,TRBJ2-5,TGCGCCAGCAGCTTTCGAGGGGGTATTGGCCAAGAGACCCAGTACTTC,CASSFRGGIGQETQYF
NA,TRBV30,NA,TRBJ1-1,TGTGCCTGGAGTAGGCGGACGAACACTGAAGCTTTCTTT,CAWSRRTNTEAFF
NA,TRBV6-5,NA,TRBJ1-5,TGTGCCAGCAGTTCCAAACGGACTGGAAATCAGCCCCAGCATTTT,CASSSKRTGNQPQHF
NA,TRBV2,TRBD1,TRBJ1-2,TGTGCCAGCAGTGTAGGCAGGGGGCAAGGCTACACCTTC,CASSVGRGQGYTF
NA,TRBV18,NA,TRBJ1-3,TGTGCCAGCTCACCGAACGACGGGGGTCGGGGAAACACCATATATTTT,CASSPNDGGRGNTIYF
NA,TRBV7-8,NA,TRBJ1-5,TGTGCCAGCAGCTCCGGGACACGGGGGGATCAGCCCCAGCATTTT,CASSSGTRGDQPQHF
few,TRBV6-1,NA,TRBJ1-6,TGTGCCAGCAGTGACGAGGGACCCCTCCACTTT,CASSDEGPLHF
NA,TRBV27,TRBD2,TRBJ2-3,TGTGCCAGCAGTCTCCGGACTAGCGGGAACACAGATACGCAGTATTTT,CASSLRTSGNTDTQYF
NA,TRBV5-1,TRBD2,TRBJ2-3,TGCGCCAGCAGCTTGGAAGTAGCGGGGGGGACAGATACGCAGTATTTT,CASSLEVAGGTDTQYF
NA,TRBV11-3,NA,TRBJ1-1,TGTGCCAGCAGATTAGGGACCATGAACACTGAAGCTTTCTTT,CASRLGTMNTEAFF
NA,TRBV11-2,NA,TRBJ1-3,TGTGCCAGCAGCTTAGTCAGACCGATCTCTGGAAACACCATATATTTT,CASSLVRPISGNTIYF
NA,TRBV10-3,NA,TRBJ1-1,TGTGCCATCACCGCGACCGGGGAAATGAACACTGAAGCTTTCTTT,CAITATGEMNTEAFF
NA,TRBV7-2,TRBD2,TRBJ2-3,TGTGCCAGCAGCGCCGGGACTAGCGGGGTGGGAACCACAGATACGCAGTATTTT,CASSAGTSGVGTTDTQYF
NA,TRBV19,NA,TRBJ2-2,TGTGCCAGTAGTATAGAAGGGGACACCGGGGAGCTGTTTTTT,CASSIEGDTGELFF
once,TRBV28,NA,TRBJ2-3,TGTGCCAGCAGTTTGGCGGGGGCCCCAGATACGCAGTATTTT,CASSLAGAPDTQYF
NA,TRBV12-5,TRBD2,TRBJ2-4,TGTGCTAGTGGTTCCGGAGCGGGAGGGGTCAAAAACATTCAGTACTTC,CASGSGAGGVKNIQYF
NA,TRBV9,NA,TRBJ1-6,TGTGCCAGCAGCGTAGAGGGCCGCGATAATTCACCCCTCCACTTT,CASSVEGRDNSPLHF
NA,TRBV18,NA,TRBJ2-2,TGTGCCAGCTCTAAGGTCCAGGGGAGCCCCGGGGAGCTGTTTTTT,CASSKVQGSPGELFF
NA,TRBV9,NA,TRBJ2-2,TGTGCCAGCAGCGTAGTCCCCGAGGGGACGGGGGAGCTGTTTTTT,CASSVVPEGTGELFF
NA,TRBV2,NA,TRBJ1-2,TGTGCCAGCAGTCCCCTTGGGAAGGCTAACTATGGCTACACCTTC,CASSPLGKANYGYTF
NA,TRBV19,TRBD1,TRBJ1-5,TGTGCCAGTAGTATTACTACAGGGGGCCTTCAGCCCCAGCATTTT,CASSITTGGLQPQHF
NA,TRBV7-2,NA,TRBJ1-1,TGTGCCAGCAGCTTTAGCAAATTTTTCGGGGGCCTCATGAACACTGAAGCTTTCTTT,CASSFSKFFGGLMNTEAFF
NA,TRBV7-2,NA,TRBJ1-2,TGTGCCAGCAGCTTTTCCGTCGTTGGTGGCTACACCTTC,CASSFSVVGGYTF
NA,TRBV9,NA,TRBJ1-3,TGTGCCAGCAGCTTATATACAGGGAAAACTGGAAACACCATATATTTT,CASSLYTGKTGNTIYF
NA,TRBV7-2,NA,TRBJ1-4,TGTGCCAGCAGACAGACAGCTTCAACTAATGAAAAACTGTTTTTT,CASRQTASTNEKLFF
NA,TRBV10-1,TRBD1,TRBJ2-3,TGCGCCAGCAGTGAGCCCCGACAGGGAAATACGCAGTATTTT,CASSEPRQGNTQYF
NA,TRBV6-6,NA,TRBJ1-3,TGTGCCAGCAGTTTAGGGGGAAACACCATATATTTT,CASSLGGNTIYF
once,TRBV19,NA,TRBJ1-2,TGTGCCAGTATGGACGAAAGCACCTATGGCTACACCTTC,CASMDESTYGYTF
NA,TRBV19,NA,TRBJ1-5,TGTGCCAGCAATAAGGAGGGGCGAGTTCTGCAGCCCCAGCATTTT,CASNKEGRVLQPQHF
many,TRBV5-4,TRBD2,TRBJ2-5,TGTGCCAGCAGCTGGACTAGCGAAGAGACCCAGTACTTC,CASSWTSEETQYF